This T cell receptor beta chain appears in the sequencing data of a study of blood T cell repertoires in COVID-19 (dated by TCRdb to 2018 to 2020). Background for the entire study: The collaborator samples originated in the United States, Italy and Spain and spanned the acute and convalescent phases of COVID-19. The prospective study material was composed of cDNA or gDNA derived from T cells, B-cell-depleted T cells, or PBMCs. A de-identified subject ID, COVID-19 status, age in years and sex were almost always included in the sample metadata. The repertoires were made available in a free public database intended to serve as a resource for research on the immune response to SARS-CoV-2. Samples were obtained from the ongoing ImmuneRACE study (first 160 participants) and from about 1,300 subjects provided by 6 global collaborators. Where available, HLA class I and class II types were obtained from metadata supplied by the sample provider rather than from assay-based typing. The dataset comprised deeply sampled blood TCRbeta repertoires from subjects exposed to, actively infected with, or recovered from COVID-19. Study-wide conclusions, independent of this receptor: The amount of clinical and demographic metadata varied by source and participant and was provided uncurated.

Concerning this clone: It lacks a known antigen. No clone much larger than this one lies a single base away; base qualities are absent.

The germline V gene supplies CDR1 KGHDR and CDR2 SFDVKD. There are 14 amino acids in the CDR3, from cysteine to phenylalanine inclusive. Only the CDR3 part of the read is kept: 42 bases, read in frame from the first base. Trimming accounts for 7 bases at V and 0 bases at J, while the number of junction bases matched to no gene is 4. TCRbeta CDR3 regions were amplified from genomic DNA using the immunoSEQ Assay, a bias-controlled multiplex PCR. The study's own analysis went as follows. The number of nucleated cells in each sample was estimated by amplification of reference gene primers within the assay. To quantify the absolute abundance of each unique TCRbeta CDR3 rearrangement, sequence reads were collapsed and filtered. For each sample, productive Simpson clonality was calculated by taking the square root of Simpson's diversity index across productive rearrangements. The immuneACCESS repertoire file appears here via TCRdb, limited to in-frame rearrangements. These files lack a portion of the clones; in checked studies, under half of the deficit traces to unresolved V genes, and the cause of the others is not known. V, J and clone size are taken as reported in that table, and D and trimming were inferred from the DNA itself. The sample table shows over 45,000 clones, and approximately 90% are seen once. The ten largest clones represent around 3.4% of the sample.

In Seattle, one collaborating source enrolled patients while the infection was active and tracked those patients longitudinally over the course of disease. The collaborating institutions used their own protocols to collect whole blood in K2EDTA tubes. Collaborator samples were shipped for TCRbeta analysis as frozen whole blood, isolated PBMCs, or DNA extracted from either sample type. The chain joins TRBV24-1 to TRBJ1-2, with 7 central nucleotides matching TRBD1. The sequencing sample was made of peripheral blood. The sequence derives from a man aged 40-49 years with COVID-19, enrolled during active disease. Read as DNA, the sequence is TGTGCCACCAGCCCCGACAGGGCTAACTATGGCTACACCTTC. This encodes CATSPDRANYGYTF.